This is a list of T cell receptor beta chains from one sample in a study of blood T cell repertoires in COVID-19. TCRdb's table, derived via immunoSEQ multiplex PCR, lists solely in-frame clones and lacks some. The sample comprises just over 350,000 clones, about 88% of which are singletons, and 2.5% to 3.5% rests with the top ten. The sequencing sample was made of PBMCs or T cells enriched from blood (not recorded which). These receptors were obtained from a woman younger than 45 who had recovered from COVID-19. Each CDR3 is given with its conserved first and last residue. D genes are given only for firm matches. A row's size may be missing; if present it is once, few, many or a size class.

d_call	v_call	clone_size	j_call	cdr3_nt	cdr3_aa
TRBD1	TRBV15	-	TRBJ2-7	TGTGCCACCAGCAGGCCGGGACAGGGATTACCCTACGAGCAGTACTTC	CATSRPGQGLPYEQYF
TRBD1	TRBV16	-	TRBJ1-4	TGTGCCAGCAGCCAATTTGAGGGGGCAGGTGAAAAACTGTTTTTT	CASSQFEGAGEKLFF
-	TRBV24-1	-	TRBJ1-2	TGTGCCACCAGTGACCGGACTCAGACTTATGGCTACACCTTC	CATSDRTQTYGYTF
-	TRBV19	few	TRBJ1-3	TGTGCCAGCCGCGGTGGAAACACCATATATTTT	CASRGGNTIYF
-	TRBV9	-	TRBJ2-7	TGTGCCAGCAGCGAATCAGGGAAAGACGAGCAGTACTTC	CASSESGKDEQYF
-	TRBV25-1	-	TRBJ2-5	TGTGCCAGCAGTGTAACTAGATCTGCACAAGAGACCCAGTACTTC	CASSVTRSAQETQYF
TRBD2	TRBV6-9	-	TRBJ2-7	TGTGCCAGCAGTTCTAGCGGGAGGAGCTCCTACGAGCAGTACTTC	CASSSSGRSSYEQYF
TRBD1	TRBV2	-	TRBJ1-2	TGTGCCAGCCATCCGGGACAGGGGGAGAATGGCTACACCTTC	CASHPGQGENGYTF
-	TRBV5-1	-	TRBJ2-3	TGCGCCAGCAGCTGGCCGAATATCGGGGGGCCGGGACTCACAGATACGCAGTATTTT	CASSWPNIGGPGLTDTQYF
-	TRBV6-2/TRBV6-3	once	TRBJ1-5	TGTGCCAGCAGTCGTGGACAAAGCAATCAGCCCCAGCATTTT	CASSRGQSNQPQHF
TRBD2	TRBV6-4	few	TRBJ2-2	TGTGCCAGCAGTGAAGTAGCGGGGGGCCCCGCGAACACCGGGGAGCTGTTTTTT	CASSEVAGGPANTGELFF
-	TRBV29-1	-	TRBJ1-5	TGCAGCGTTGAAGATCCAGGGGGCAATCAGCCCCAGCATTTT	CSVEDPGGNQPQHF
TRBD2	TRBV5-1	-	TRBJ2-1	TGCGCCAGCAGCTCTTACGGGGGGACCTACAATGAGCAGTTCTTC	CASSSYGGTYNEQFF
TRBD1	TRBV2	-	TRBJ2-3	TGTGCCAGCAGTACGGGACAGGGGTTCGCAGATACGCAGTATTTT	CASSTGQGFADTQYF
TRBD2	TRBV7-9	-	TRBJ2-4	TGTGCCAGCAGCCCCCGGGGGGGACAACTAGCCAAAAACATTCAGTACTTC	CASSPRGGQLAKNIQYF
-	TRBV10-3	-	TRBJ1-2	TGTGCCATCAATTCAGGGTACGCTAACTATGGCTACACCTTC	CAINSGYANYGYTF
-	TRBV28	once	TRBJ1-2	TGTGCCAGCAGTTTGGGGGGTCTCTATGGCTACACCTTC	CASSLGGLYGYTF
-	TRBV5-1	-	TRBJ2-5	TGCGCCAGCAGCTTGGCCGAGGGTCAAGAGACCCAGTACTTC	CASSLAEGQETQYF
TRBD2	TRBV7-6	once	TRBJ2-7	TGTGCCAGCAGCGCTAGCGGGGGCCGCTCCTACGAGCAGTACTTC	CASSASGGRSYEQYF
-	TRBV7-9	-	TRBJ2-6	TGTGCCAGCAGCTCCAGTGGCTCTGGGGCCAACGTCCTGACTTTC	CASSSSGSGANVLTF
-	TRBV7-2	-	TRBJ1-2	TGTGCCAGCAGCTTAGCAGATTACAGATATTATGGCTACACCTTC	CASSLADYRYYGYTF
TRBD1	TRBV5-1	-	TRBJ1-2	TGCGCCAGCAGCTCACAGGGGCTCACGGATGGCTACACCTTC	CASSSQGLTDGYTF
-	TRBV30	-	TRBJ1-5	TGTGCCTGGAGTATAGGGAGCCTGGGGTTTAATAGCAATCAGCCCCAGCATTTT	CAWSIGSLGFNSNQPQHF
-	TRBV27	-	TRBJ2-6	TGTGCCAGCAGTATAGGCGGTGGGGCCAACGTCCTGACTTTC	CASSIGGGANVLTF
-	TRBV5-1	-	TRBJ2-2	TGCGCCAGCAGCCAACCAACGAGCGACGGCACCGGGGAGCTGTTTTTT	CASSQPTSDGTGELFF
TRBD1	TRBV5-4	-	TRBJ2-3	TGTGCCAGCAGCTTGGCTGGGACAGTAGGCACAGATACGCAGTATTTT	CASSLAGTVGTDTQYF
-	TRBV6-5	-	TRBJ1-4	TGTGCCAGCAGTTACTCGAGGCGAATGGGTGAAAAACTGTTTTTT	CASSYSRRMGEKLFF
-	TRBV7-2	-	TRBJ2-2	TGTGCCAGCAGCTTAGACCCAACTAGCCGGTCCGGGGAGCTGTTTTTT	CASSLDPTSRSGELFF
-	TRBV18	-	TRBJ2-6	TGTGCCAGCTCACCATCCTCCTCTGGGGCCAACGTCCTGACTTTC	CASSPSSSGANVLTF
TRBD2	TRBV28	-	TRBJ2-7	TGTGCCAGCAGTTTGAGGACTAGGATTAACTACGAGCAGTACTTC	CASSLRTRINYEQYF
-	TRBV20-1	once	TRBJ1-1	TGCAGTGCGTTACAGGGTGAAGCTTTCTTT	CSALQGEAFF
-	TRBV5-1	-	TRBJ2-3	TGCGCCAGCAGCTTGGGGACAGCTACGCAGTATTTT	CASSLGTATQYF
-	TRBV10-1	-	TRBJ1-5	TGCGCCAGCAGTGACCCTAGGGGTAGCAATCAGCCCCAGCATTTT	CASSDPRGSNQPQHF
-	TRBV9	-	TRBJ2-7	TGTGCCAGCAGCGTGAACACCGTCTCCTACGAGCAGTACTTC	CASSVNTVSYEQYF
TRBD1	TRBV28	-	TRBJ2-2	TGTGCCAGCAGTCTCAATGTGGACAGGGAAACCGGGGAGCTGTTTTTT	CASSLNVDRETGELFF